What follows describes a single T cell receptor beta chain. This sample is part of a study of blood T cell repertoires in COVID-19. The CDR3 length is 19 residues. The germline V gene has CDR1 MGHRA and CDR2 YSYEKL. The ends lost 2 bases at V and 2 bases at J; junction bases unmatched: 12. The data were produced by immunoSEQ multiplex PCR, yet TCRdb's version contains in-frame clones alone and is incomplete. This repertoire shows roughly 170,000 clones, roughly 81% found once; its top ten account for roughly 5.4%. Input material: peripheral blood. This sequence was found in a woman aged 50 to 60 with COVID-19, enrolled during active disease. The chain links TRBV4-1 to TRBJ2-3; 11 bases are shared with TRBD2. CDR3 sequence reads: CASSQMISGGGPFTDTQYF. The CDR3 DNA follows: TGCGCCAGCAGCCAAATGATTAGCGGGGGGGGACCATTCACAGATACGCAGTATTTT.